Below are 32 T cell receptor beta chains sequenced from a single sample in a study of graft-versus-host responses after intestinal transplantation. This table comes from immunoSEQ multiplex PCR, and its TCRdb copy is limited to in-frame clones, with some not included. The table has over 100,000 clones, just under 95% seen once; the top ten hold 0.95% to 1.5%. For these TCRs, the target antigens are not known. This specimen was unstimulated CD8+ T cells sorted from spleen or lymph node cells, taken before transplant. The receptor set was obtained from a human donor who was the organ donor for an intestinal transplant.

The chain uses TRBV29-1 and TRBJ2-7; D gene unclear. Trimming took off 5 bases at V and 1 base at J, with 9 bases between the two ends. CDR3 size: 12 residues. Germline V gene sequence: CDR1 SQVTM, CDR2 ANQGSEA. The CDR3 is CSVSKGSYEQYF. The CDR3 DNA follows: TGCAGCGTTTCTAAGGGTTCCTACGAGCAGTACTTC.

V and J are TRBV6-1 and TRBJ2-1; the D call may be TRBD1 or TRBD2 (5 bases each). This CDR3 region has 14 residues. Trimming cost V 2 bases and J 6 bases, with 11 bases left between them. Germline-derived CDR1 and CDR2 are MNHNS and SASEGT. The CDR3 spells CASSERGEINEQFF. CDR3 coding DNA: TGTGCCAGCAGTGAACGGGGCGAGATCAATGAGCAGTTCTTC.

V and J are TRBV7-3 and TRBJ2-1, with D tentatively TRBD2 (5 bases). CDR1 and CDR2 from the germline V gene are SGHTA and FQGTGA. Deletions cut 5 bases from V and 8 bases from J, with 19 bases between. CDR3 length: 15 residues. The CDR3: CASSHTRAPADEQFF. Written as DNA, the CDR3 is TGTGCCAGCAGCCACACTAGAGCCCCAGCGGATGAGCAGTTCTTC.

The gene calls are TRBV29-1 and TRBJ1-2, with D possibly matching TRBD1 (6 bases). Germline CDR1 is SQVTM and CDR2 is ANQGSEA. Trimming stripped 3 bases from V and 3 bases from J, with 8 bases between. The CDR3 runs 12 residues. Here the CDR3 reads CSVDEGDYGYTF. CDR3 sequence (DNA): TGCAGCGTTGATGAGGGGGACTATGGCTACACCTTC.

A single count supports this clone. This chain uses TRBV19 with TRBJ2-1; D is undetermined. CDR3 length: 13 residues. CDR1 is LNHDA and CDR2 is SQIVND in the germline V gene (reference sequence). Trimming cost V 6 bases and J 5 bases, with 11 bases left between them. The CDR3 DNA reads as TGTGCCAGTAGCATCCTACGAGACAATGAGCAGTTCTTC. As protein: CASSILRDNEQFF.

The chain carries TRBV4-1 and TRBJ2-7, with D perhaps given as TRBD1 or TRBD2 (5 bases each). Germline V gives CDR1 MGHRA, CDR2 YSYEKL. The V end was cut by 3 bases, the J end by 5 bases, with 17 bases between. The CDR3 contains 15 residues. The CDR3 loop is CASSHPGQWQDEQYF. Here the CDR3 DNA reads TGCGCCAGCAGCCACCCGGGGCAGTGGCAGGACGAGCAGTACTTC.

This rearrangement joins TRBV4-3 to TRBJ2-1; possibly TRBD1 for D (5 bases). This CDR3 comprises 14 residues. V lost 3 bases and J lost 0, with 6 bases in between. Germline loops: CDR1 LGHNA, CDR2 YSLEER. The CDR3 sequence is CASSQDISYNEQFF. The CDR3 bases are TGCGCCAGCAGCCAGGACATCTCCTACAATGAGCAGTTCTTC.

In DNA, the CDR3 is TGCAGCGGGGAGGTAGCGGGAGAACCCGAGCAGTTCTTC. Protein: CSGEVAGEPEQFF. The chain has TRBV29-1 and TRBJ2-1, with 9 bases lining up with TRBD2. The CDR3 consists of 13 residues. Unmatched junction bases numbered 11, after V lost 7 bases and J lost 10 bases. Germline assignment: CDR1 SQVTM and CDR2 ANQGSEA.

V gene TRBV2 combines with J gene TRBJ1-1; no firm D call. In germline, CDR1 is SNHLY, CDR2 FYNNEI. This CDR3 has 11 amino acids. V gave up 7 bases and J gave up 8 bases, with 11 bases separating them. Written as DNA, the CDR3 is TGTGCCAGCACTGAGGGAGGGGAAGCTTTCTTT. As protein: CASTEGGEAFF.

The rearrangement uses TRBV19 and TRBJ1-1, with a weak D call TRBD1 (5 bases). V was trimmed by 7 bases and J by 5 bases, leaving 11 bases between them. Germline V gene data show CDR1 as LNHDA and CDR2 as SQIVND (reference sequence). The CDR3 runs to 12 residues. Here the CDR3 DNA reads TGTGCCAGTACCCAGGGCGTAACTGAAGCTTTCTTT. Translation gives CASTQGVTEAFF.

CDR3 in amino acids: CARRAGGSTDTQYF. In DNA form, the CDR3 reads TGTGCCAGGAGAGCGGGAGGAAGCACAGATACGCAGTATTTT. V gene TRBV6-5 combines with J gene TRBJ2-3; 9 bases agree with TRBD2. J was trimmed by 0 bases and V by 9 bases; bases with no gene match: 4. Looked up from germline, CDR1 is MNHEY and CDR2 is SVGAGI. The CDR3 covers 14 residues.

The J gene is TRBJ1-1, the V gene TRBV19; D call uncertain. V shed 3 bases and J shed 1 base, with 9 bases lying between them. CDR1 is LNHDA, CDR2 SQIVND, per germline (reference sequence). CDR3 size: 14 residues. This CDR3 reads CASSIWAANTEAFF. The CDR3 coding sequence is TGTGCCAGTAGTATTTGGGCAGCGAACACTGAAGCTTTCTTT.

The chain is built from TRBV18 and TRBJ1-6; weak D call: TRBD1 (6 bases). Germline V gives CDR1 KGHSH, CDR2 LQKENI. The ends were cut back, 6 bases at V and 5 bases at J, with 26 bases in the middle. This CDR3 is built from 19 residues. CDR3 protein: CASSLPYGTNKPHNSPLHF. In DNA, the CDR3 is TGTGCCAGCTCGCTACCATATGGGACAAACAAACCCCATAATTCACCCCTCCACTTT.

V gene TRBV19 combines with J gene TRBJ2-3; D call uncertain. Germline values: CDR1 LNHDA, CDR2 SQIVND (reference sequence). The CDR3 spans 15 residues. V was trimmed by 3 bases and J by 0 bases, leaving 10 bases between them. The DNA for the CDR3 is TGTGCCAGTAGTATTTACGCAGCAAGCACAGATACGCAGTATTTT. Translated, it gives CASSIYAASTDTQYF.

This chain connects TRBV21-1 to TRBJ2-5. TRBV21-1 is annotated as a pseudogene. The CDR3 totals 21 residues. CDR3 region: CASKPVRSRPHLTRDQETQYF. CDR3 coding DNA: TGTGCCAGCAAGCCTGTAAGAAGCCGCCCCCACCTAACACGAGATCAAGAGACCCAGTACTTC.

CDR3 amino acids: CASTFTGGGSYEQYF. CDR3 nucleotide sequence: TGTGCCAGCACCTTCACCGGGGGAGGCTCCTACGAGCAGTACTTC. This chain uses TRBV6-6 with TRBJ2-7, with D possibly TRBD2 on 6 matching bases. V shed 7 bases and J shed 0 bases, with 16 bases lying between them. Germline CDR1 MNHNY, CDR2 SVGAGI (reference sequence). This CDR3 is 15 amino acids long.

The V call is TRBV9, the J call TRBJ2-2, with 12 bases matching TRBD2. CDR1 is SGDLS and CDR2 is YYNGEE in the germline V gene. Trimming at V came to 4 bases and at J to 5 bases, leaving 3 bases not matched to a gene. The CDR3 is made up of 15 amino acids. CDR3 residues: CASSTLAGGTGELFF. In nucleotides, the CDR3 is TGTGCCAGCAGCACCCTAGCGGGAGGGACCGGGGAGCTGTTTTTT. The variable domain in full, completed from reference TRBV9 and TRBJ2-2, reads DSGVTQTPKHLITATGQRVTLRCSPRSGDLSVYWYQQSLDQGLQFLIQYYNGEERAKGNILERFSAQQFPDLHSELNLSSLELGDSALYFCASSTLAGGTGELFFGEGSRLTVL.

The J gene is TRBJ2-7, the V gene TRBV4-1; TRBD2 aligns across 10 bases. This CDR3 has 16 residues. The J segment lost 2 bases and the V segment lost 4 bases, leaving 8 bases of the junction unmatched. Germline V gene data show CDR1 as MGHRA and CDR2 as YSYEKL. CDR3: CASSPTQAGGAYEQYF. CDR3 sequence (DNA): TGCGCCAGCAGCCCTACGCAAGCGGGAGGGGCCTACGAGCAGTACTTC.

The rearrangement uses TRBV7-2 and TRBJ2-1; D could derive from TRBD1 or TRBD2 (5 bases each). From germline, CDR1 is SGHTA and CDR2 FQGNSA. The CDR3 runs 15 residues. V gave up 7 bases and J gave up 2 bases, with 15 bases separating them. The chain's CDR3 is CASTTIRGTYNEQFF. CDR3 in DNA: TGTGCCAGCACCACGATTCGGGGCACCTACAATGAGCAGTTCTTC.

The chain carries TRBV6-1 and TRBJ2-7; 10 nucleotides match TRBD2. The CDR3 is made up of 15 amino acids. Germline V lookup: CDR1 MNHNS, CDR2 SASEGT. Trimming cost V 5 bases and J 1 base; bases outside gene matches: 5. Here the CDR3 DNA reads TGTGCCAGCAGTATACTAGCGGGAAGGTCCTACGAGCAGTACTTC. Amino acids: CASSILAGRSYEQYF.

The rearrangement uses TRBV29-1 and TRBJ1-3; perhaps TRBD1 as D (5 bases). This CDR3 is built from 13 residues. Germline V gene sequence: CDR1 SQVTM, CDR2 ANQGSEA. Trimming removed 6 bases from V and 0 bases from J, with 9 bases in between. CDR3 loop: CSVIDSSGNTIYF. In DNA form, the CDR3 reads TGCAGCGTGATCGACAGCTCTGGAAACACCATATATTTT.

This chain uses TRBV19 with TRBJ1-4, with D uncertain. CDR3 length: 13 amino acids. V shed 6 bases and J shed 7 bases, with 12 bases lying between them. CDR1 is LNHDA and CDR2 is SQIVND in the germline V gene (reference sequence). In DNA, the CDR3 is TGTGCCAGTAGCCCCTCACCCCTTGAAAAACTGTTTTTT. Residues: CASSPSPLEKLFF.

V is TRBV28 and J is TRBJ2-7; possibly TRBD1 for D (6 bases). Germline values: CDR1 MDHEN, CDR2 SYDVKM. The CDR3 covers 14 residues. Trimming removed 6 bases from V and 2 bases from J, with 14 bases in between. The CDR3 DNA is TGTGCCAGCAGGGGACATCCTACCCCCTACGAGCAGTACTTC. Residues: CASRGHPTPYEQYF.

This chain connects TRBV28 to TRBJ2-3; TRBD1 aligns across 8 bases. Trimming removed 5 bases from V and 3 bases from J; junction bases left unmatched: 7. From germline, CDR1 is MDHEN and CDR2 SYDVKM. The CDR3 is made up of 15 amino acids. The CDR3 loop reads CASSPRTGWTDTQYF. The CDR3 bases are TGTGCCAGCAGTCCGAGGACAGGGTGGACAGATACGCAGTATTTT.

The rearrangement uses TRBV28 and TRBJ1-2; D remains unclear. This CDR3 contains 12 residues. The V end was cut by 10 bases, the J end by 1 base, with 10 bases between. The V gene's germline CDR1 is MDHEN and CDR2 SYDVKM. The CDR3 loop reads CATQSLNYGYTF. Here the CDR3 DNA reads TGTGCCACCCAGAGCCTTAACTATGGCTACACCTTC.

The V and J genes are TRBV7-9 and TRBJ1-2; D is unclear. Germline V gene lookup returns CDR1 SEHNR and CDR2 FQNEAQ (reference sequence). This CDR3 spans 13 amino acids. Between the trimmed V and J ends, which lost 1 base and 8 bases, there was a span of 11 bases. The CDR3 loop reads CASSLGGIRGYTF. The DNA for the CDR3 is TGTGCCAGCAGCTTAGGTGGCATACGGGGCTACACCTTC.

V usage is TRBV27 and J usage is TRBJ1-5; no clear D gene. Germline CDR1 is MNHEY and CDR2 is SMNVEV (reference sequence). The CDR3 contains 15 residues. Trimming took 5 bases from V and 4 from J, leaving 15 bases between them. The CDR3 region has the DNA TGTGCCAGCAGTCCACTAGGGAGGCGAAATCAGCCCCAGCATTTT. Amino acid sequence: CASSPLGRRNQPQHF.

The V and J genes are TRBV4-1 and TRBJ2-1; D might be TRBD2 (5 bases). The V end was cut by 4 bases, the J end by 15 bases, with 19 bases between. The CDR3 runs 13 residues. CDR1 and CDR2 from the germline V gene are MGHRA and YSYEKL. CDR3 sequence reads: CASSPGLPPVRFF. The CDR3, as DNA: TGCGCCAGCAGCCCCGGACTCCCCCCGGTGCGGTTCTTC.

The gene calls are TRBV7-6 and TRBJ1-2; TRBD1 might be the D (5 bases). V lost 3 bases to trimming and J lost 6 bases, with 11 bases between them. Germline-derived CDR1 and CDR2 are SGHVS and FNYEAQ. This CDR3 spans 13 amino acids. The DNA for the CDR3 is TGTGCCAGCAGCTTCCGGGGCGCGGATGGCTACACCTTC. Its translation is CASSFRGADGYTF.

The chain joins TRBV9 to TRBJ1-3; tentatively, D is TRBD1 (5 bases). Trimming took 2 bases from V and 2 from J, leaving 20 bases between them. Germline V gene sequence: CDR1 SGDLS, CDR2 YYNGEE. CDR3 length: 18 amino acids. As DNA, the CDR3 is TGTGCCAGCAGCGTGAATTTTGGGGCTGAGGCTCCTGGAAACACCATATATTTT. Translation: CASSVNFGAEAPGNTIYF.

J is TRBJ2-7 and V is TRBV10-3; a possible D gene is TRBD1 (6 bases). Germline V gene sequence: CDR1 ENHRY, CDR2 SYGVKD. The CDR3 is 13 residues long. V lost 6 bases and J lost 0, with 9 bases in between. The CDR3 DNA reads TGTGCCATCAGAAAGACAGGCTCCTACGAGCAGTACTTC. Translating it yields CAIRKTGSYEQYF.

The rearrangement joins TRBV4-3 to TRBJ2-5, with 9 nucleotides matching TRBD2. The CDR3 runs to 14 residues. Germline values: CDR1 LGHNA, CDR2 YSLEER. After removal of 1 base from V and 5 bases from J, the junction contained 2 bases not matched to a gene. Here the CDR3 reads CASSQGAGGETQYF. CDR3 coding DNA: TGCGCCAGCAGCCAAGGTGCGGGAGGGGAGACCCAGTACTTC.